A few counts support the clone carrying this T cell receptor beta chain. Its antigen is unidentified. A read error may account for a junction end that differs from germline. The sample is drawn from a study of cytomegalovirus exposure and HLA in healthy donors. Turning to the study itself: Out of about 190 million T cells, an earlier analysis found roughly 100 million unique TCR beta sequences in total.

General study points: Later work showed greater clonal expansion in HLA-associated TCR beta chains than in equally common others.

Amplification used 60 Vbeta primers and 13 Jbeta primers. Only in-frame clones appear in the TCRdb table, and some are missing; sequencing was by immunoSEQ multiplex PCR. The profile covers some 120,000 clones, with around 80% appearing a single time and roughly 4.4% taken by the ten largest. The sequencing input was PBMCs. The sequence derives from a man aged 25 to 40 in good health and CMV-seropositive.

DNA of the CDR3: TGTTCCAGCAGCCACAACTTAGCGTCGCAGTACTTC. Translating it yields CSSSHNLASQYF. The V call is TRBV7-9, the J call TRBJ2-7; maybe TRBD2 (5 bases). Germline V CDR1 and CDR2: SEHNR, FQNEAQ (reference sequence). The CDR3 length is 12 residues.